This is a list of T cell receptor beta chains from one sample in a study of cytomegalovirus exposure and HLA in healthy donors. Profiled with immunoSEQ multiplex PCR; TCRdb holds only in-frame clones, not every one. The table records 110,000 to 150,000 clones, around four fifths of them present only once. Sequenced material: PBMCs. The receptors stem from a boy aged 2-9 years in good health and CMV-seronegative. Each CDR3 is given with its conserved first and last residue. Each record gives: D gene, J gene, clone size, V gene, CDR3 DNA, CDR3 protein. The D gene is left open where the match is weak. Only part of the rows carry a size: once, few, many, or a class if the clone is expanded.

.	TRBJ2-7	.	TRBV6-5	TGTGCCAGCAGCTTTGGCCAGGGTAACTACGAGCAGTACTTC	CASSFGQGNYEQYF
TRBD1	TRBJ1-2	.	TRBV13	TGTGCCAGCAGCCTAGCCGGACAGGGAAAATACTATGGCTACACCTTC	CASSLAGQGKYYGYTF
.	TRBJ2-3	.	TRBV5-4	TGTGCCAGCAGCTCCCCCCTGGACACAACAGATACGCAGTATTTT	CASSSPLDTTDTQYF
TRBD1	TRBJ2-7	.	TRBV10-1	TGCGCCAGCGGGGAAGGACAGGGCGTTAGCGAGCAGTACTTC	CASGEGQGVSEQYF
TRBD2	TRBJ2-5	.	TRBV5-6	TGTGCCAGCAGCTATGAAGGACTAGCGGGGGGGCCCGAGACCCAGTACTTC	CASSYEGLAGGPETQYF
.	TRBJ1-3	.	TRBV2	TGTGCCAGCAGTGAACTAGCTATAAGCTCTGGAAACACCATATATTTT	CASSELAISSGNTIYF
TRBD2	TRBJ2-7	.	TRBV5-1	TGCGCCAGCAGAACGGGGGGGACCTACGAGCAGTACTTC	CASRTGGTYEQYF
TRBD2	TRBJ2-7	.	TRBV7-2	TGTGCCAGCAGCCTAGCGGGAGGGCTGCTTCCCTACGAGCAGTACTTC	CASSLAGGLLPYEQYF
TRBD1	TRBJ2-7	once	TRBV2	TGTGCCAGCACTAACGCCGGGACAGCCTACGAGCAGTACTTC	CASTNAGTAYEQYF
TRBD2	TRBJ2-3	.	TRBV5-1	TGCGCCAGCAGCTTGGGTACGACTAGCGGATACACAGATACGCAGTATTTT	CASSLGTTSGYTDTQYF
.	TRBJ1-1	once	TRBV4-1	TGCGCCAGCAGCCAAGGTTTACAGGGCTTGACTGAAGCTTTCTTT	CASSQGLQGLTEAFF
.	TRBJ2-7	.	TRBV7-9	TGTGCCAGCAGCTTAGCGTCTGGAGTAGGCTACGAGCAGTACTTC	CASSLASGVGYEQYF
.	TRBJ1-5	.	TRBV6-5	TGTGCCAGCAGTCCCCTTACAGGGAATCAGCCCCAGCATTTT	CASSPLTGNQPQHF
TRBD1	TRBJ2-7	.	TRBV5-6	TGTGCCAGCAGCTTCTACGACAGGGCCTACGAGCAGTACTTC	CASSFYDRAYEQYF
.	TRBJ2-7	.	TRBV5-6	TGTGCCAGCAGCCCATGGTTAGCTTACGCGCAGTACTTC	CASSPWLAYAQYF
TRBD1	TRBJ2-5	.	TRBV7-2	TGTGCCAGCAACCGGGACAGGGTTGGGGAGACCCAGTACTTC	CASNRDRVGETQYF